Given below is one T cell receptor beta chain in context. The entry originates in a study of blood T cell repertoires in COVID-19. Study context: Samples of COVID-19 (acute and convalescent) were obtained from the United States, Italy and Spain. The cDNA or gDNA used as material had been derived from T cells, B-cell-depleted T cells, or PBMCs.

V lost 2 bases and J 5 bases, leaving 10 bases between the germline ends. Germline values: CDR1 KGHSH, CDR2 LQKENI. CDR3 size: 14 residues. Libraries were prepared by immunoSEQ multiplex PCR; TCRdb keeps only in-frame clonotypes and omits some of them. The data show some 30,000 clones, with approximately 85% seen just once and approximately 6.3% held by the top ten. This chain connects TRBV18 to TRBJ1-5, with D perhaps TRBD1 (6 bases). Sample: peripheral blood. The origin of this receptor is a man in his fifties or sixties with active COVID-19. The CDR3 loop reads CASSPGGAYQPQHF. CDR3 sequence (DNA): TGTGCCAGCTCACCAGGGGGCGCTTATCAGCCCCAGCATTTT. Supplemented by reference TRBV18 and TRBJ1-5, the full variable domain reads NAGVMQNPRHLVRRRGQEARLRCSPMKGHSHVYWYRQLPEEGLKFMVYLQKENIIDESGMPKERFSAEFPKEGPSILRIQQVVRGDSAAYFCASSPGGAYQPQHFGDGTRLSIL.